The T cell receptor (beta chain) described here comes from a study of blood T cell repertoires in COVID-19. On the study more broadly: T cells, B-cell-depleted T cells, or PBMCs supplied cDNA or gDNA.

Using immunoSEQ multiplex PCR, the repertoire was profiled, and TCRdb retains in-frame clones only, with some absent. The sample shows some 170,000 clones, around 80% of them seen only once. Germline loops: CDR1 SGHAT, CDR2 FQNNGV. The V gene end was trimmed by 4 bases and the J gene end by 4 bases; junction bases not matched to a gene: 9. This CDR3 is built from 16 residues. The rearrangement links TRBV11-2 to TRBJ2-3; 9 nucleotides line up with TRBD2. The specimen sequenced was peripheral blood. This receptor was obtained from a man aged 60 to 75 with active or convalescent COVID-19. CDR3 DNA: TGTGCCAGCAGCTCCGCACTGCGGGGGGGCGCAGATACGCAGTATTTT. Translating gives CASSSALRGGADTQYF.